These T cell receptor beta chains were read from a single sample in a study of Ad26.COV2.S vaccination and SARS-CoV-2 variants. Here immunoSEQ multiplex PCR was the method, and the copy in TCRdb shows in-frame clones only, minus some. The profile shows about 400,000 clones, about nine tenths of them singletons. The sample here was peripheral blood, taken in a trial of Ad26.COV2.S vaccine versus placebo. These receptors were taken from a person between 18 and 59 years old who received the Ad26.COV2.S COVID-19 vaccine or a placebo. Both conserved end residues are part of each CDR3. A D gene is named only where the DNA matches it firmly. Not every row has a clone size; where given, it reads once, few, many or a size class.

v_gene	abundance	j_gene	d_gene	CDR3aa	CDR3nt
TRBV7-3	NA	TRBJ2-1	TRBD2	CASSLGGGSYNEQFF	TGTGCCAGCAGCTTAGGCGGGGGCTCCTACAATGAGCAGTTCTTC
TRBV5-4	NA	TRBJ2-7	NA	CASSPRPGQLSYEQYF	TGTGCCAGCAGTCCTCGGCCAGGGCAGCTCTCCTACGAGCAGTACTTC
TRBV11-2	NA	TRBJ2-1	NA	CASSVGRGIYNEQFF	TGTGCCAGCAGCGTGGGAAGGGGGATTTACAATGAGCAGTTCTTC
TRBV6-5	NA	TRBJ1-1	NA	CASNSVNTEAFF	TGTGCCAGCAATTCAGTGAACACTGAAGCTTTCTTT
TRBV28	NA	TRBJ2-7	NA	CATLSGAVEDEQYF	TGTGCCACCCTTTCGGGGGCTGTGGAGGACGAGCAGTACTTC
TRBV28	NA	TRBJ2-5	TRBD2	CASTPGREETQYF	TGTGCCAGCACCCCGGGGAGGGAAGAGACCCAGTACTTC
TRBV7-2	NA	TRBJ1-4	NA	CASSTDSAEEKLFF	TGTGCCAGCAGCACCGACTCGGCGGAGGAAAAACTGTTTTTT
TRBV15	NA	TRBJ1-2	NA	CATSSPREGARGYTF	TGTGCCACCAGCAGTCCTCGGGAAGGGGCGCGAGGCTACACCTTC
TRBV19	NA	TRBJ2-1	TRBD2	CASSLGTRGEFEQFF	TGTGCCAGTAGTCTCGGGACTAGGGGGGAATTTGAGCAGTTCTTC
TRBV12-5	NA	TRBJ1-1	NA	CASGLYRVPPRFEAFF	TGTGCTAGTGGTTTGTACAGGGTCCCTCCCCGATTCGAAGCTTTCTTT
TRBV2	NA	TRBJ2-1	NA	CASSVGLIDEQFF	TGTGCCAGCAGTGTAGGTCTGATCGATGAGCAGTTCTTC
TRBV6-1	NA	TRBJ1-4	NA	CASSEPDPGRTNEKLFF	TGTGCCAGCAGTGAACCCGACCCAGGGAGGACTAATGAAAAACTGTTTTTT
TRBV27	NA	TRBJ2-1	NA	CASSLEQGSYNEQFF	TGTGCCAGCAGTTTGGAGCAAGGGTCCTACAATGAGCAGTTCTTC
TRBV1	once	TRBJ2-7	NA	CTSGCDERDYEQYF	TGCACCAGCGGTTGCGACGAGCGGGACTACGAGCAGTACTTC
TRBV19	NA	TRBJ1-1	TRBD1	CASSISHRQGSTTEAFF	TGTGCCAGTAGTATTTCCCACCGACAGGGATCGACCACTGAAGCTTTCTTT
TRBV15	NA	TRBJ2-1	NA	CATSRDKEAEQFF	TGTGCCACCAGCAGAGATAAGGAGGCTGAGCAGTTCTTC
TRBV3-1/TRBV3-2	NA	TRBJ2-7	NA	CASSHRAEIYEQYF	TGTGCCAGCAGCCATAGAGCGGAGATCTACGAGCAGTACTTC
TRBV5-1	NA	TRBJ1-1	NA	CASSPDTGSNTEAFF	TGCGCCAGCAGCCCCGATACAGGCTCGAACACTGAAGCTTTCTTT
TRBV7-2	few	TRBJ1-5	NA	CASSLVQLSNQPQHF	TGTGCCAGCAGCTTAGTGCAACTTAGCAATCAGCCCCAGCATTTT
TRBV7-2	few	TRBJ1-4	NA	CASSARDSKTNEKLFF	TGTGCCAGCAGCGCCCGCGACAGCAAAACTAATGAAAAACTGTTTTTT
TRBV10-3	NA	TRBJ2-7	TRBD2	CAISERLAGEDEQYF	TGTGCCATCAGTGAGAGACTAGCGGGAGAGGACGAGCAGTACTTC
TRBV18	few	TRBJ2-3	NA	CASSAPGGSTDTQYF	TGTGCCAGCTCAGCCCCAGGCGGTTCCACAGATACGCAGTATTTT
TRBV27	NA	TRBJ2-7	NA	CASGETRNNEQYF	TGTGCCAGCGGAGAAACCAGGAATAACGAGCAGTACTTC
TRBV7-2	NA	TRBJ2-7	TRBD2	CASSLGLAGAYEQYF	TGTGCCAGCAGCCTGGGACTAGCGGGAGCGTACGAGCAGTACTTC
TRBV18	NA	TRBJ2-5	TRBD1	CASSPPGQGETQYF	TGTGCCAGCTCACCACCGGGACAGGGGGAGACCCAGTACTTC
TRBV6-2/TRBV6-3	NA	TRBJ2-7	TRBD1	CASSPQGAEYEQYF	TGTGCCAGCAGTCCACAGGGGGCAGAATACGAGCAGTACTTC
TRBV2	NA	TRBJ2-5	NA	CASSGGETQYF	TGTGCCAGCAGTGGGGGGGAGACCCAGTACTTC
TRBV6-5	NA	TRBJ1-1	NA	CASSQLYTEAFF	TGTGCCAGCAGCCAACTGTACACTGAAGCTTTCTTT
TRBV4-1	NA	TRBJ1-1	NA	CASSQEGGRAFF	TGCGCCAGCAGCCAAGAAGGGGGAAGAGCTTTCTTT
TRBV15	NA	TRBJ1-2	NA	CATSGNDWPGKVYTF	TGTGCCACCAGCGGGAACGACTGGCCGGGGAAGGTCTACACCTTC
TRBV15	NA	TRBJ2-2	NA	CATSSGTVYTGELFF	TGTGCCACCAGCAGCGGCACGGTGTACACCGGGGAGCTGTTTTTT
TRBV9	NA	TRBJ2-5	TRBD2	CASSLSPGTRETQYF	TGTGCCAGCAGCCTCTCTCCCGGGACTAGAGAGACCCAGTACTTC
TRBV27	NA	TRBJ2-2	TRBD2	CASSRQRERVTGELFF	TGTGCCAGCAGTCGTCAGCGGGAGCGGGTCACCGGGGAGCTGTTTTTT
TRBV5-5	NA	TRBJ1-5	TRBD1	CASSSGTDNQPQHF	TGTGCCAGCAGCTCGGGGACAGACAATCAGCCCCAGCATTTT
TRBV5-8	NA	TRBJ2-3	TRBD1	CASSLGTGIPTDTQYF	TGTGCCAGCAGCTTAGGGACAGGGATTCCCACAGATACGCAGTATTTT
TRBV2	NA	TRBJ1-2	NA	CAGYYRSGYTF	TGTGCCGGGTACTACAGGTCCGGCTACACCTTC
TRBV7-3	few	TRBJ1-6	TRBD1	CASSLTGRDRGTSVNSPLHF	TGTGCCAGCAGCTTAACCGGGAGGGACAGGGGCACCTCTGTTAATTCACCCCTCCACTTT
TRBV25-1	NA	TRBJ1-2	NA	CASSEYGLQYGYTF	TGTGCCAGCAGTGAATACGGCTTACAATATGGCTACACCTTC
TRBV6-2/TRBV6-3	NA	TRBJ2-7	TRBD2	CASSGLAGVFSYEQYF	TGTGCCAGCAGCGGACTAGCGGGAGTATTCTCCTACGAGCAGTACTTC
TRBV9	NA	TRBJ1-1	NA	CASSPTLNTEAFF	TGTGCCAGTTCCCCGACCTTGAACACTGAAGCTTTCTTT
TRBV30	NA	TRBJ2-1	NA	CAWRDGDNEQFF	TGTGCCTGGAGAGACGGAGACAATGAGCAGTTCTTC
TRBV28	NA	TRBJ1-5	NA	CASLSPGGYSNQPQHF	TGTGCCAGCCTCTCGCCCGGGGGCTATAGCAATCAGCCCCAGCATTTT
TRBV6-6	few	TRBJ2-1	TRBD1	CASSYPGQGADEQFF	TGTGCCAGCAGTTACCCGGGACAGGGGGCCGATGAGCAGTTCTTC
TRBV5-1	NA	TRBJ2-1	NA	CASSTGAWNEQFF	TGCGCCAGCAGCACTGGGGCTTGGAATGAGCAGTTCTTC
TRBV6-5	NA	TRBJ1-5	NA	CASTGQLSNQPQHF	TGTGCCAGCACTGGACAGCTTAGCAATCAGCCCCAGCATTTT
TRBV3-1/TRBV3-2	NA	TRBJ2-2	NA	CASSSKAIYTGELFF	TGTGCCAGCAGCTCAAAGGCAATTTACACCGGGGAGCTGTTTTTT
TRBV13	NA	TRBJ2-5	NA	CASSYRFQETQYF	TGTGCCAGCAGCTACAGGTTTCAAGAGACCCAGTACTTC
TRBV9	NA	TRBJ2-7	TRBD2	CASSVDEREGGEQYF	TGTGCCAGCAGCGTCGATGAGCGGGAGGGGGGCGAGCAGTACTTC
TRBV28	NA	TRBJ1-4	NA	CASSPPVGLGEKLFF	TGTGCCAGCAGTCCCCCCGTCGGGTTGGGGGAAAAACTGTTTTTT
TRBV5-1	NA	TRBJ2-1	NA	CASSLATGVSSYNEQFF	TGCGCCAGCAGCTTGGCCACTGGAGTGAGCTCCTACAATGAGCAGTTCTTC
TRBV28	NA	TRBJ1-4	NA	CASSLSTPFTEKLFF	TGTGCCAGCAGTCTCTCGACCCCCTTCACCGAAAAACTGTTTTTT